The 17 T cell receptor beta chains presented below share a single source sample, sequenced in a study of cytomegalovirus exposure and HLA in healthy donors. 13 Jbeta primers and 60 Vbeta primers were used for the PCR. Produced via immunoSEQ multiplex PCR; TCRdb's table is partial and in-frame only. The ten most abundant clones cover approximately 0.99% of a sample with 95,000 to 150,000 clones. The sample taken for sequencing was PBMCs. Receptors were obtained from a man between 18 and 35 years old in good health and CMV-seronegative.

The chain employs TRBV5-1 and TRBJ2-3, with 8 bases aligning to TRBD1. With 6 bases clipped from V and 6 bases from J, the junction kept 12 bases outside the gene matches. The CDR3 is 15 residues long. Germline-derived CDR1 and CDR2 are SGHRS and YFSETQ. CDR3 sequence (DNA): TGCGCCAGCACCCAAGGACAGGGTAGGAGGGATACGCAGTATTTT. The encoded protein is CASTQGQGRRDTQYF.

The chain joins TRBV2 to TRBJ2-3; D is uncertain. V gave up 6 bases and J gave up 3 bases, with 4 bases separating them. CDR1 SNHLY and CDR2 FYNNEI come from the germline V gene. The CDR3 covers 11 residues. In DNA form, the CDR3 reads TGTGCCAGCAGGGAGACAGATACGCAGTATTTT. Residues: CASRETDTQYF.

The chain couples TRBV28 to TRBJ2-1, with 9 bases aligning to TRBD2. Trimming at V came to 3 bases and at J to 4 bases, leaving 10 bases not matched to a gene. This CDR3 is 17 amino acids long. Germline-derived CDR1 and CDR2 are MDHEN and SYDVKM. This CDR3 is CASSFPRLAGPYNEQFF. The CDR3 DNA sequence: TGTGCCAGCAGTTTCCCGCGGCTAGCGGGACCTTACAATGAGCAGTTCTTC.

This rearrangement joins TRBV9 to TRBJ1-3, with TRBD1 matching 7 bases. V lost 4 bases to trimming and J lost 1 base; unmatched junction nucleotides: 5. The CDR3 covers 15 residues. Looked up from germline, CDR1 is SGDLS and CDR2 is YYNGEE. The DNA of the CDR3 is TGTGCCAGCAGCCCACCAGGGGGTTCTGGAAACACCATATATTTT. Its translation is CASSPPGGSGNTIYF. The full variable domain, with the rest looked up from reference TRBV9 and TRBJ1-3, is DSGVTQTPKHLITATGQRVTLRCSPRSGDLSVYWYQQSLDQGLQFLIQYYNGEERAKGNILERFSAQQFPDLHSELNLSSLELGDSALYFCASSPPGGSGNTIYFGEGSWLTVV.

The chain employs TRBV11-2 and TRBJ2-7, with TRBD1 matching over 8 bases. Germline lookup yields CDR1 SGHAT and CDR2 FQNNGV. Trimming cost V 8 bases and J 2 bases; bases outside gene matches: 20. CDR3 length: 18 amino acids. The CDR3 DNA reads as TGTGCCAGCCGAAGTGGGTCATCATCGGGACAGGTAGCCTACGAGCAGTACTTC. Protein product: CASRSGSSSGQVAYEQYF. Supplemented by reference TRBV11-2 and TRBJ2-7, the full variable domain reads EAGVAQSPRYKIIEKRQSVAFWCNPISGHATLYWYQQILGQGPKLLIQFQNNGVVDDSQLPKDRFSAERLKGVDSTLKIQPAKLEDSAVYLCASRSGSSSGQVAYEQYFGPGTRLTVT.

The chain employs TRBV20-1 and TRBJ1-2; 8 nucleotides agree with TRBD1. CDR3 length: 11 amino acids. Germline CDR1 DFQATT, CDR2 SNEGSKA (reference sequence). J lost 12 bases, V lost 1 base, and 4 bases had no gene match. The CDR3 loop is CSARGQGTDTF. In DNA form, the CDR3 reads TGCAGTGCTAGAGGACAGGGGACTGACACCTTC.

The chain is built from TRBV6-5 and TRBJ1-5; TRBD1 matches at 10 bases. With V trimmed by 6 bases and J by 7 bases, 9 bases remained unmatched. CDR1 is MNHEY, CDR2 SVGAGI, per germline. This CDR3 has 15 residues. The CDR3 here is CASRSGTGEYQPQHF. For the CDR3, the DNA is TGTGCCAGCAGAAGCGGGACAGGGGAATACCAGCCCCAGCATTTT.

V and J are TRBV9 and TRBJ1-1; D possibly corresponds to TRBD1 (6 bases). V lost 0 bases, J lost 6 bases, and 21 bases lay in between. Germline V gives CDR1 SGDLS, CDR2 YYNGEE. This CDR3 region has 17 residues. In nucleotides, the CDR3 is TGTGCCAGCAGCGTAGACCGGGGGGGCCAGGTTAATGCTGAAGCTTTCTTT. This encodes CASSVDRGGQVNAEAFF.

This chain uses TRBV30 with TRBJ1-3; 8 positions match TRBD1. Unmatched junction bases numbered 11, after V lost 0 bases and J lost 1 base. Germline loops: CDR1 GTSNPN, CDR2 SVGIG (reference sequence). CDR3 length: 18 residues. This CDR3 is CAWSVISGRGLSGNTIYF. CDR3 DNA sequence: TGTGCCTGGAGTGTAATTAGCGGCAGGGGGCTTTCTGGAAACACCATATATTTT.

For this clone: Germline is not matched at one junction end, which may reflect a read error. The rearrangement links TRBV30 to TRBJ1-1; perhaps TRBD1 as D (5 bases). The CDR3 sequence is 12 residues long. Germline assignment: CDR1 GTSNPN and CDR2 SVGIG (reference sequence). DNA of the CDR3: TGTGCCTGGAGTTCGACAGAAACTGGAGCTTTCTTT. Its protein product is CAWSSTETGAFF.

This chain links TRBV30 with TRBJ2-7; D might be TRBD1 (5 bases). Trimming removed 0 bases at V and 5 bases at J, with 17 bases between. Germline CDR1 GTSNPN, CDR2 SVGIG (reference sequence). The CDR3 extends over 15 amino acids. CDR3 in DNA: TGTGCCTGGAGTGTACTTCAGGGAAGAAAGCACGAGCAGTACTTC. It translates to CAWSVLQGRKHEQYF.

This chain uses TRBV7-2 with TRBJ2-6; D uncertain. The CDR3 sequence is 17 residues long. In germline, CDR1 is SGHTA, CDR2 FQGNSA. Trimming shortened V by 1 base and J by 0 bases, and 10 bases separated the two germline ends. The CDR3 protein is CASSLDIQVSGANVLTF. Here the CDR3 DNA reads TGTGCCAGCAGCTTAGATATCCAGGTCTCTGGGGCCAACGTCCTGACTTTC.

V and J are TRBV19 and TRBJ2-1; TRBD2 is a possible D gene (5 bases). This CDR3 region has 14 residues. V was pared by 3 bases and J by 1 base, with 7 bases between. CDR1 is LNHDA, CDR2 SQIVND, per germline (reference sequence). The CDR3 nucleotides are TGTGCCAGTAGTATTCGGGGTTCCTACAATGAGCAGTTCTTC. Translated: CASSIRGSYNEQFF.

The chain carries TRBV5-1 and TRBJ1-3; a possible D gene is TRBD1 (5 bases). V lost 0 bases to trimming and J lost 4 bases, with 11 bases between them. CDR1 and CDR2 (germline): SGHRS, YFSETQ. This CDR3 has 15 residues. CDR3 nucleotide sequence: TGCGCCAGCAGCTTGGCCGGGGGAGCCGGAAACACCATATATTTT. It translates to CASSLAGGAGNTIYF.

The genes are TRBV28 and TRBJ2-7; 7 bases agree with TRBD2. Germline lookup yields CDR1 MDHEN and CDR2 SYDVKM. V lost 7 bases and J lost 6; bases outside the gene matches: 6. The CDR3 is made up of 12 amino acids. The CDR3 loop is CASNIGGGEQYF. CDR3 bases: TGTGCCAGCAATATAGGCGGGGGCGAGCAGTACTTC.

As DNA, the CDR3 is TGTGCCAGCAGTGAATATCGAACAGGGGATATTGTTGAGCAGTTCTTC. Amino acids: CASSEYRTGDIVEQFF. The genes are TRBV25-1 and TRBJ2-1; TRBD1 aligns across 7 bases. The CDR3 is 16 residues long. The germline gives CDR1 MGHDK, CDR2 SYGVNS. The junction had 11 bases not matched to a gene; V was cut back by 0 bases and J by 9 bases.

CDR3 bases: TGTGCCAGCAGCCAAGAAACCTGGGGGCAGAACACTGAAGCTTTCTTT. Protein sequence: CASSQETWGQNTEAFF. The chain links TRBV14 to TRBJ1-1; the D gene is possibly TRBD1 (6 bases). This CDR3 region has 16 residues. Trimming took off 0 bases at V and 1 base at J, with 12 bases between the two ends. CDR1 SGHDN and CDR2 FVKESK come from the germline V gene.